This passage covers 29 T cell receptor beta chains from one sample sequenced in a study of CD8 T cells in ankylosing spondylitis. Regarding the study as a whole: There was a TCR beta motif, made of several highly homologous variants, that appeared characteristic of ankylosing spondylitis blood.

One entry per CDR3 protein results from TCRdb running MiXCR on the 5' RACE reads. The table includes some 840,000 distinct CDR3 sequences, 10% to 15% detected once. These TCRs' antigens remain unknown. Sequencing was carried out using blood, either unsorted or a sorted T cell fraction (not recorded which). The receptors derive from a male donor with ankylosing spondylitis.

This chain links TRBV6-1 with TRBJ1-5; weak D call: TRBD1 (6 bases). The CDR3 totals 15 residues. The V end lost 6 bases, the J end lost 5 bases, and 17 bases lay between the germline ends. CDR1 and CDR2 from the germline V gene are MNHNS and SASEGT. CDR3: CASRLTGFGDQPQHF. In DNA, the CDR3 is TGTGCCAGCAGGCTCACAGGGTTTGGGGATCAGCCCCAGCATTTT.

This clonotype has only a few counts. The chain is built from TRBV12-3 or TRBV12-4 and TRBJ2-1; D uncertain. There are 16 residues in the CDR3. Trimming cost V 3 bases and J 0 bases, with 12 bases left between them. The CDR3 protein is CASSFSRLASYNEQFF. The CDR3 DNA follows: TGTGCCAGCAGTTTTAGTCGGCTGGCCTCCTACAATGAGCAGTTCTTC.

The CDR3 here is CASSQNRDTNEKLFF. CDR3 nucleotides: TGTGCCAGCAGCCAAAACAGAGACACTAATGAAAAACTGTTTTTT. The gene calls are TRBV4-2 and TRBJ1-4, with unresolved D. The germline V gene has CDR1 LGHNA and CDR2 YNFKEQ. The CDR3 totals 15 residues. The V gene lost 2 bases and the J gene lost 2 bases, with 9 bases spanning the gap.

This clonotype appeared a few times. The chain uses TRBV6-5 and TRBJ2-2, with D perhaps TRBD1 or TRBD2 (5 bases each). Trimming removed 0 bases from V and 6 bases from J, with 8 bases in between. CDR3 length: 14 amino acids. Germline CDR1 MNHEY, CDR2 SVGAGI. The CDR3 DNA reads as TGTGCCAGCAGTTACTCGTCGGGACCCGGGGAGCTGTTTTTT. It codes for CASSYSSGPGELFF.

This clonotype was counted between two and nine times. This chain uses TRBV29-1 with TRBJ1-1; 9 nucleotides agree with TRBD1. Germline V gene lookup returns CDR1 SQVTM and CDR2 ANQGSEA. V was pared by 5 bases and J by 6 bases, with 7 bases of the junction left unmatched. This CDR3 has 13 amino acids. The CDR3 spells CSVFLTGGAEAFF. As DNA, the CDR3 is TGCAGCGTTTTCCTGACAGGGGGGGCTGAAGCTTTCTTT. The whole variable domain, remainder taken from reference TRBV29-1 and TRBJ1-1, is SAVISQKPSRDICQRGTSLTIQCQVDSQVTMMFWYRQQPGQSLTLIATANQGSEATYESGFVIDKFPISRPNLTFSTLTVSNMSPEDSSIYLCSVFLTGGAEAFFGQGTRLTVV.

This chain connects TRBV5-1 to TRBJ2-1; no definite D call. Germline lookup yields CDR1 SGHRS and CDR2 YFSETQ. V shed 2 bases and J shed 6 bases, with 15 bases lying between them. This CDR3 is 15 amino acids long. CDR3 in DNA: TGCGCCAGCAGCTTTTTAGGGCAGACCGTCAATGAGCAGTTCTTC. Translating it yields CASSFLGQTVNEQFF.

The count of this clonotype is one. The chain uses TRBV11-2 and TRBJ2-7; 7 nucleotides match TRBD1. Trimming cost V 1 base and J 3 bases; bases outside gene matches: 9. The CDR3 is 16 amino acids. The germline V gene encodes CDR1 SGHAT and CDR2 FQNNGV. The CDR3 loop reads CASSLGPGGRVYEQYF. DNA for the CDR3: TGTGCCAGCAGCTTAGGACCAGGGGGTAGGGTCTACGAGCAGTACTTC.

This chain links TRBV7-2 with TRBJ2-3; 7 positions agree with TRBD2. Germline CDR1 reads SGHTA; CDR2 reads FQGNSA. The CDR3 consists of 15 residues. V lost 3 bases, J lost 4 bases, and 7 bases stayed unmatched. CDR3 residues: CASSFRGGVADTQYF. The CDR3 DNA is TGTGCCAGCAGCTTCCGCGGGGGTGTAGCAGATACGCAGTATTTT.

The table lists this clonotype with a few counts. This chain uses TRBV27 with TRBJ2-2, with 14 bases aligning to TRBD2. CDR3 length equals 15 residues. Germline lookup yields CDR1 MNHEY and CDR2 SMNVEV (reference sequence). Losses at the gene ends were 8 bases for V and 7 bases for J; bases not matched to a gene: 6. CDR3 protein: CASAPGTSGGGELFF. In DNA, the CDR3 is TGTGCCAGCGCGCCGGGGACTAGCGGGGGCGGGGAGCTGTTTTTT.

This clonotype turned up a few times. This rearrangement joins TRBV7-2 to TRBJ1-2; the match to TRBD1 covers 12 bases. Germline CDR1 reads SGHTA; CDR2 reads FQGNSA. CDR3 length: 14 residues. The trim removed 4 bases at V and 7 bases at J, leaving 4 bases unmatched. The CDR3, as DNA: TGTGCCAGCAGCTGGGACAGGGGGCGCGGTGGCTACACCTTC. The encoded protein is CASSWDRGRGGYTF.

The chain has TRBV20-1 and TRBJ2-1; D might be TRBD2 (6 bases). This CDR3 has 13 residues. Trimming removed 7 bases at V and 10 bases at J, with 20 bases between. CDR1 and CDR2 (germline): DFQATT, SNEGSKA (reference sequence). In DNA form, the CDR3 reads TGCAGTGTTATCGGGGGTGCGGTGAAGGAGCAGTTCTTC. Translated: CSVIGGAVKEQFF.

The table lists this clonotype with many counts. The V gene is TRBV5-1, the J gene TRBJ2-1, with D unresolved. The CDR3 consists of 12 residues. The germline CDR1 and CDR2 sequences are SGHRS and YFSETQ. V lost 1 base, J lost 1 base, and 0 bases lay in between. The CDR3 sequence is CASSLSYNEQFF. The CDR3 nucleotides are TGCGCCAGCAGCTTGTCCTACAATGAGCAGTTCTTC. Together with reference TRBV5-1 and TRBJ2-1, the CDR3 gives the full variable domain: KAGVTQTPRYLIKTRGQQVTLSCSPISGHRSVSWYQQTPGQGLQFLFEYFSETQRNKGNFPGRFSGRQFSNSRSEMNVSTLELGDSALYLCASSLSYNEQFFGPGTRLTVL.

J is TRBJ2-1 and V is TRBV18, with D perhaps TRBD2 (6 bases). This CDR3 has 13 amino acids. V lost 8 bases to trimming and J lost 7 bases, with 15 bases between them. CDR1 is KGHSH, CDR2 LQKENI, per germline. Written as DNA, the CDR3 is TGTGCCAGCCACAGCGGGTTAAAAAATGAGCAGTTCTTC. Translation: CASHSGLKNEQFF.

Written as DNA, the CDR3 is TGTGCCAGCAGTTTGTCGACGACTGAAGCTTTCTTT. Protein product: CASSLSTTEAFF. This chain joins TRBV28 and TRBJ1-1; D uncertain. CDR1 MDHEN and CDR2 SYDVKM come from the germline V gene. The V end was cut by 3 bases, the J end by 5 bases, with 7 bases between. CDR3 length equals 12 residues.

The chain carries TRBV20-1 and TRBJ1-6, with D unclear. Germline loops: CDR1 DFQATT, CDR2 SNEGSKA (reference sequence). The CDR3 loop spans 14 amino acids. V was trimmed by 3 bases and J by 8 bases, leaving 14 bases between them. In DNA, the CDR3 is TGCAGTGCTAGTTCCAGGTTCAGTGATTCACCCCTCCACTTT. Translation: CSASSRFSDSPLHF.

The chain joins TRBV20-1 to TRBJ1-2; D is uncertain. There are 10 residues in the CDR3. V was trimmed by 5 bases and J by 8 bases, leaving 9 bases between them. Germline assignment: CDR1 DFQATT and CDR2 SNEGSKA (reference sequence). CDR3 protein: CSAFRVGYTF. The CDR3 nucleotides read TGCAGTGCTTTTAGGGTCGGCTACACCTTC.

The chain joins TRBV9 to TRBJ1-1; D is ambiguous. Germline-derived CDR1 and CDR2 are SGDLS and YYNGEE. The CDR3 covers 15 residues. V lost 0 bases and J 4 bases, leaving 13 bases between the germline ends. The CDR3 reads CASSVVSGYSTEAFF. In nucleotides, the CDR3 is TGTGCCAGCAGCGTAGTATCGGGATATAGCACTGAAGCTTTCTTT.

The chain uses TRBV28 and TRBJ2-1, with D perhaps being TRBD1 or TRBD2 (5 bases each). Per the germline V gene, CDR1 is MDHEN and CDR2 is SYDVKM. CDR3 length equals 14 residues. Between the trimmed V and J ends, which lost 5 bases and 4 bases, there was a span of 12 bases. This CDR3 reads CASSRPGSYNEQFF. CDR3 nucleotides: TGTGCCAGCAGTCGGCCAGGGAGTTACAATGAGCAGTTCTTC. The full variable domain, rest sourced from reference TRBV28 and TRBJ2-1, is DVKVTQSSRYLVKRTGEKVFLECVQDMDHENMFWYRQDPGLGLRLIYFSYDVKMKEKGDIPEGYSVSREKKERFSLILESASTNQTSMYLCASSRPGSYNEQFFGPGTRLTVL.

The CDR3 coding sequence is TGTGCCAGCAGCAAAGTTCTAGCGCACTACGAGCAGTACTTC. Amino acids: CASSKVLAHYEQYF. The rearrangement joins TRBV21-1 to TRBJ2-7; the D call TRBD2 from the table was never checked on the DNA. TRBV21-1 is classified as a pseudogene. The CDR3 is 14 amino acids.

This CDR3 is CSARDRRGRVYEQYF. The CDR3 bases are TGCAGTGCTAGAGATCGGCGGGGGCGGGTTTACGAGCAGTACTTC. The J gene is TRBJ2-7, the V gene TRBV20-1; D is perhaps TRBD2 (7 bases). This CDR3 has 15 residues. The germline V and J ends were trimmed by 0 bases and 4 bases, with 16 bases remaining between them. Germline V gives CDR1 DFQATT, CDR2 SNEGSKA (reference sequence).

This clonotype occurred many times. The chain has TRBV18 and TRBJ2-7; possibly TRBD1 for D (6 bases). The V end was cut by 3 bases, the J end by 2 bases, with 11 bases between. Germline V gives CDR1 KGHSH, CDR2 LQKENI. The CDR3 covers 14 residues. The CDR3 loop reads CASSPTGYPYEQYF. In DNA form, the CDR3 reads TGTGCCAGCTCACCGACAGGTTATCCCTACGAGCAGTACTTC.

CDR3: CACPRGSEAFF. In nucleotides, the CDR3 is TGTGCCTGCCCCCGGGGTTCTGAAGCTTTCTTT. V gene TRBV30 combines with J gene TRBJ1-1; D gene ambiguous. V was clipped by 6 bases and J by 6 bases, with 11 bases between them. Germline V gene lookup returns CDR1 GTSNPN and CDR2 SVGIG (reference sequence). This CDR3 comprises 11 residues. The full variable domain, rest sourced from reference TRBV30 and TRBJ1-1, is SQTIHQWPATLVQPVGSPLSLECTVEGTSNPNLYWYRQAAGRGLQLLFYSVGIGQISSEVPQNLSASRPQDRQFILSSKKLLLSDSGFYLCACPRGSEAFFGQGTRLTVV.

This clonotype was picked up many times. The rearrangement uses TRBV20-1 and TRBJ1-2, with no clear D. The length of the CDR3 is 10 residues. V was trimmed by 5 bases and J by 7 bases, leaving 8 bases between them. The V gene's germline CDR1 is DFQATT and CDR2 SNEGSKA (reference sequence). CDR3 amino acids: CSAWLRGYTF. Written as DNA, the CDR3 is TGCAGTGCTTGGTTGCGTGGCTACACCTTC.

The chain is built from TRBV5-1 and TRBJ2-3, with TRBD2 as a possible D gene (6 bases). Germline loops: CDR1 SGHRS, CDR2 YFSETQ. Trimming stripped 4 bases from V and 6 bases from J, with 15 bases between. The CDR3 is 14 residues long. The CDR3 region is CASSAGTARDTQYF. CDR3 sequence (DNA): TGCGCCAGCAGCGCCGGGACTGCTCGGGATACGCAGTATTTT.

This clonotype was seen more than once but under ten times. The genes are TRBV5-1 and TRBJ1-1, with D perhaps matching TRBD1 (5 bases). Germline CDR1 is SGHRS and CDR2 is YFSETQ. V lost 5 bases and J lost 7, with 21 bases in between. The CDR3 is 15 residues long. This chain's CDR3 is CASRWGIPSGGEAFF. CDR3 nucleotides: TGCGCCAGCAGATGGGGAATTCCCTCCGGGGGTGAAGCTTTCTTT.

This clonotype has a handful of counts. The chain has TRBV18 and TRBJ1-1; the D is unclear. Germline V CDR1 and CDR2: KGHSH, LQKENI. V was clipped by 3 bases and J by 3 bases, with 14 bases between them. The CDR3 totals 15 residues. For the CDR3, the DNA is TGTGCCAGCTCACCCCTCGGTGGTTCAGACACTGAAGCTTTCTTT. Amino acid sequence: CASSPLGGSDTEAFF.

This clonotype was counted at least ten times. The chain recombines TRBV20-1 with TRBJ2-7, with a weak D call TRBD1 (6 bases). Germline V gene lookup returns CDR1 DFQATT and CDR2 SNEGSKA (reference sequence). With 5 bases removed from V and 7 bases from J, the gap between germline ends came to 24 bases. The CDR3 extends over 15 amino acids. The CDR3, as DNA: TGCAGTGCTCCTCCCACAGGGTCTACCCTGGGGGAGCAGTACTTC. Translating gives CSAPPTGSTLGEQYF.

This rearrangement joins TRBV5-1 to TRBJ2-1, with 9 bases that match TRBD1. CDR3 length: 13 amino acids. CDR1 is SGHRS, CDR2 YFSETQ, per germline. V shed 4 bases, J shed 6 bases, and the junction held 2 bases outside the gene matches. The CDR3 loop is CASSPGQGNEQFF. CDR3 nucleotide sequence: TGCGCCAGCAGCCCGGGACAGGGCAATGAGCAGTTCTTC.

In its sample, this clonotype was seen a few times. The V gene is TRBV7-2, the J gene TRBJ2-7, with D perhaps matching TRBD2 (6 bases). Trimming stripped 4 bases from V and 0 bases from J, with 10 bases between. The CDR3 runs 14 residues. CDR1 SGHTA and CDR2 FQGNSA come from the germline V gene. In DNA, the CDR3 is TGTGCCAGCAGCTCCTACGGGAGCTCCTACGAGCAGTACTTC. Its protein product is CASSSYGSSYEQYF.